A selection of T cell receptor beta chains follows, all from one sample in a study of T-cell reconstitution after alpha-beta-depleted transplantation in children. TCRdb re-called the PCR reads through MiXCR, storing one row per CDR3 protein. This table holds 360,000 or so distinct CDR3 sequences, around 21% found once. The sequencing here drew on PBMCs from the stem cell graft donor, taken from the stem cell graft. These receptors were obtained from a human donor who donated a stem cell graft to a child with acute myeloid leukemia. Both conserved end residues are part of each CDR3. D genes are given only for firm matches. Rows give clone size only sometimes, using once, few, many, or a class for an expanded clone.

abundance,d_gene,j_gene,v_gene,CDR3aa,CDR3nt
few,TRBD2,TRBJ2-1,TRBV28,CASRTAGASFF,TGTGCCAGCAGAACAGCGGGAGCATCGTTCTTC
.,TRBD2,TRBJ2-1,TRBV4-3,CASSHLRKAGGPRNEQFF,TGCGCCAGCAGCCATCTACGAAAAGCGGGAGGGCCGCGCAATGAGCAGTTCTTC
.,TRBD1,TRBJ2-7,TRBV29-1,CSVLGTVAYEQYF,TGCAGCGTTCTGGGGACAGTAGCCTACGAGCAGTACTTC
many,.,TRBJ1-5,TRBV7-6,CASSLALGTYSNQPQHF,TGTGCCAGCAGCTTAGCGCTAGGGACGTATAGCAATCAGCCCCAGCATTTT
few,TRBD2,TRBJ2-1,TRBV29-1,CSVEVVTSGANEQFF,TGCAGCGTTGAAGTGGTGACTAGCGGGGCCAATGAGCAGTTCTTC
few,.,TRBJ2-1,TRBV20-1,CSAREGNSYNEQFF,TGCAGTGCTAGAGAGGGGAACTCCTACAATGAGCAGTTCTTC
many,.,TRBJ1-5,TRBV12-3/TRBV12-4,CASSRLLGDLDGNQPQHF,TGTGCCAGCAGCCGCCTTCTGGGGGACCTGGATGGCAATCAGCCCCAGCATTTT
few,.,TRBJ2-1,TRBV29-1,CSEWTGNNEQFF,TGCAGCGAGTGGACTGGAAACAATGAGCAGTTCTTC
.,.,TRBJ2-2,TRBV4-2,CASSQDKARSGELFF,TGTGCCAGCAGCCAAGATAAGGCCAGATCAGGGGAGCTGTTTTTT
few,.,TRBJ2-1,TRBV29-1,CSVASFHGNKDNEQFF,TGCAGCGTTGCCTCATTTCACGGGAATAAGGACAATGAGCAGTTCTTC
medium-sized,TRBD2,TRBJ2-7,TRBV6-6,CASRTGTRPYEQYF,TGTGCCAGCAGGACCGGGACTAGGCCATACGAGCAGTACTTC
many,.,TRBJ1-1,TRBV10-3,CAITNTGSLQNTEAFF,TGTGCCATCACTAACACAGGGTCCCTCCAGAACACTGAAGCTTTCTTT
many,TRBD2,TRBJ2-2,TRBV29-1,CSVTTSGSPLAGELFF,TGCAGCGTCACGACTAGCGGGAGCCCGTTGGCCGGGGAGCTGTTTTTT
few,.,TRBJ2-1,TRBV4-2,CASSQGERHNEQFF,TGTGCCAGCAGCCAAGGGGAGAGGCACAATGAGCAGTTCTTC
.,TRBD1,TRBJ2-6,TRBV7-2,CASSQGQGSGANVLTF,TGTGCCAGCAGCCAGGGACAGGGTTCGGGGGCCAACGTCCTGACTTTC
.,.,TRBJ1-1,TRBV5-1,CASSWTDRMNTEAFF,TGCGCCAGCAGCTGGACAGACCGCATGAACACTGAAGCTTTCTTT
many,TRBD2,TRBJ2-1,TRBV29-1,CSGRLSSGSYNEQFF,TGCAGCGGACGCCTATCTAGCGGTAGCTACAATGAGCAGTTCTTC
.,TRBD2,TRBJ2-1,TRBV9,CASSVRGGTSVNEQFF,TGTGCCAGCAGCGTTCGGGGGGGGACTAGCGTAAATGAGCAGTTCTTC
.,.,TRBJ1-3,TRBV28,CASSLYFSGNTIYF,TGTGCCAGCAGCCTCTACTTCTCTGGAAACACCATATATTTT
few,TRBD1,TRBJ2-7,TRBV29-1,CSVYTGGIGEQYF,TGCAGCGTTTACACAGGGGGAATCGGCGAGCAGTACTTC
many,TRBD2,TRBJ2-1,TRBV7-3,CASSFDRTSGYNEQFF,TGTGCCAGCAGCTTCGACCGGACTAGCGGATACAATGAGCAGTTCTTC
.,.,TRBJ2-1,TRBV5-1,CASSLWGPYNEQFF,TGCGCCAGCAGCTTGTGGGGCCCCTACAATGAGCAGTTCTTC
.,TRBD1,TRBJ2-1,TRBV6-1,CASSEITGGRYNEQFF,TGTGCCAGCAGCGAAATCACAGGGGGACGATACAATGAGCAGTTCTTC
.,.,TRBJ1-5,TRBV3-1,CASSQDLRTPQHF,TGTGCCAGCAGCCAAGATCTCCGGACGCCCCAGCATTTT
.,TRBD1,TRBJ2-7,TRBV20-1,CSASGPGTGFPYEQYF,TGCAGTGCTAGTGGGCCTGGGACAGGGTTCCCCTACGAGCAGTACTTC
.,.,TRBJ2-1,TRBV28,CASSRSLSSYNEQFF,TGTGCCAGCAGCCGTTCCCTGAGCTCCTACAATGAGCAGTTCTTC
few,TRBD1,TRBJ2-2,TRBV5-6,CASSSSGETGFSGELFF,TGTGCCAGCAGCTCTTCAGGGGAGACAGGGTTTTCCGGGGAGCTGTTTTTT
many,.,TRBJ2-7,TRBV6-1,CASSTGSGYEQYF,TGTGCCAGCAGTACAGGGTCGGGCTACGAGCAGTACTTC
few,.,TRBJ2-5,TRBV24-1,CATSDSLGSGPNQETQYF,TGTGCCACCAGTGATTCTCTGGGTAGCGGACCTAACCAAGAGACCCAGTACTTC